Listed here are 18 T cell receptor beta chains from one sample, sequenced in a study of blood T cells in healthy people across ages. PCR was performed a second time for about 7 to 11 cycles using a sample-barcoded 5' primer and a J-beta primer mix. TCRdb re-analysed the 5' RACE reads in MiXCR, keeping a single row per CDR3 protein. The sample shows about 760,000 distinct CDR3 sequences, 20% to 30% of them seen only once. The same specimen was also included in a second study, on T cells of mothers and their children.

The sample comprised blood. The receptors were gathered from a boy aged 5-17 years in good health.

This clonotype was found a few times. This sequence joins TRBV11-2 and TRBJ2-1; D unclear. V lost 1 base to trimming and J lost 8 bases, with 6 bases between them. The CDR3 sequence is 12 residues long. Germline-derived CDR1 and CDR2 are SGHAT and FQNNGV. The CDR3 bases are TGTGCCAGCAGCTTAGTTCCCCATGAGCAGTTCTTC. Translating it yields CASSLVPHEQFF.

This clonotype has a handful of counts. The chain couples TRBV28 to TRBJ1-6; D perhaps matches TRBD1 (6 bases). The CDR3 length is 16 residues. Germline V lookup: CDR1 MDHEN, CDR2 SYDVKM. V dropped 3 bases and J dropped 0 bases, with 9 bases sitting between them. In nucleotides, the CDR3 is TGTGCCAGCAGTTTCCAGGGGAGCTCCTATAATTCACCCCTCCACTTT. This sequence encodes CASSFQGSSYNSPLHF.

The sample holds a few counts of this clonotype. The rearrangement uses TRBV7-2 and TRBJ1-2, with 8 bases fitting TRBD1. CDR3 size: 15 residues. CDR1 and CDR2 (germline): SGHTA, FQGNSA. V was pared by 5 bases and J by 6 bases, with 11 bases of the junction left unmatched. Written as DNA, the CDR3 is TGTGCCAGCAGCCTAGGACAGGGCAGGGGAGATGGCTACACCTTC. Its protein product is CASSLGQGRGDGYTF.

The V call is TRBV5-1, the J call TRBJ2-6, with D unresolved. This CDR3 is 14 amino acids long. V was pared by 5 bases and J by 0 bases, with 6 bases between. Germline V gene sequence: CDR1 SGHRS, CDR2 YFSETQ. CDR3 loop: CASRVSSGANVLTF. The CDR3 coding sequence is TGCGCCAGCAGAGTTAGCTCTGGGGCCAACGTCCTGACTTTC.

This clonotype was counted only a few times. The chain joins TRBV6-1 to TRBJ2-3; TRBD2 agrees at 11 bases. This CDR3 comprises 16 residues. Trimming took 4 bases from V and 3 from J; bases not matched to a gene: 6. The germline V gene encodes CDR1 MNHNS and CDR2 SASEGT. The CDR3 bases are TGTGCCAGCAGTGCCCTGGGACTAGCGGAAACAGATACGCAGTATTTT. This gives the protein CASSALGLAETDTQYF.

This clonotype was seen just once. The chain couples TRBV13 to TRBJ2-5; TRBD2 might be the D (6 bases). The CDR3 totals 16 residues. The V and J ends lost 5 bases and 5 bases respectively, with 21 bases between them. CDR1 and CDR2 (germline): PRHDT, FYEKMQ (reference sequence). DNA for the CDR3: TGTGCCAGCAGCACCTCGTTTAGCGGCGTCCGGGAGACCCAGTACTTC. It specifies CASSTSFSGVRETQYF.

The sample holds many counts of this clonotype. The chain carries TRBV12-3 or TRBV12-4 and TRBJ2-5, with a tentative D call TRBD2 (5 bases). The closer fit of TRBJ2-3 to the DNA end suggests the J call may be wrong. The CDR3 sequence is 11 residues long. The CDR3 region is CASSLEGTQYF. DNA for the CDR3: TGTGCCAGCAGTCTCGAGGGTACGCAGTATTTT.

The chain carries TRBV6-9 and TRBJ2-5, with D possibly matching TRBD1 (8 bases). Between the trimmed V and J ends, which lost 6 bases and 2 bases, there was a span of 22 bases. This CDR3 is built from 17 residues. The germline gives CDR1 MNHGY, CDR2 SVAAGI. The CDR3 here is CASRRPSGQGGQETQYF. The CDR3 nucleotides read TGTGCCAGCAGACGACCCTCCGGACAGGGAGGGCAAGAGACCCAGTACTTC.

This chain joins TRBV13 and TRBJ2-3; the match to TRBD2 covers 16 bases. Unmatched junction bases numbered 9, after V lost 5 bases and J lost 4 bases. The CDR3 length is 18 residues. The germline V gene has CDR1 PRHDT and CDR2 FYEKMQ (reference sequence). The CDR3 loop reads CASSPPGTSGGGPDTQYF. CDR3 coding DNA: TGTGCCAGCAGCCCCCCCGGGACTAGCGGGGGGGGCCCAGATACGCAGTATTTT.

This chain joins TRBV29-1 and TRBJ1-3, with unresolved D. The CDR3 runs 13 residues. Germline CDR1 is SQVTM and CDR2 is ANQGSEA. V lost 4 bases to trimming and J lost 4 bases, with 11 bases between them. DNA for the CDR3: TGCAGCGTTGTGGCCGTTGGAGGAAACACCATATATTTT. It encodes CSVVAVGGNTIYF.

This clonotype has a handful of counts. This sequence joins TRBV29-1 and TRBJ1-4; D not resolved. CDR1 and CDR2 from the germline V gene are SQVTM and ANQGSEA. Trimming took off 5 bases at V and 0 bases at J, with 7 bases between the two ends. CDR3 length equals 13 residues. The CDR3 is CSVLGPTNEKLFF. CDR3 sequence (DNA): TGCAGCGTTTTAGGACCAACTAATGAAAAACTGTTTTTT.

This clonotype has a handful of counts. The chain links TRBV12-3 or TRBV12-4 to TRBJ2-7; D tentatively fits TRBD1 or TRBD2 (5 bases each). Deletions cut 6 bases from V and 3 bases from J, with 18 bases between. The CDR3 is 15 residues long. This CDR3 reads CASSPGRDRDYEQYF. The CDR3 nucleotides are TGTGCCAGCAGCCCGGGAAGGGACCGGGACTACGAGCAGTACTTC.

The chain carries TRBV4-1 and TRBJ1-6; 8 bases are a match to TRBD1. CDR1 is MGHRA and CDR2 is YSYEKL in the germline V gene. Trimming at V came to 1 base and at J to 2 bases, leaving 4 bases not matched to a gene. The CDR3 is 17 residues long. In DNA form, the CDR3 reads TGCGCCAGCAGCCAAGTACAGGGGGGGACCTATAATTCACCCCTCCACTTT. Its translation: CASSQVQGGTYNSPLHF.

The V and J genes are TRBV18 and TRBJ1-4, with no clear D. V was pared by 5 bases and J by 5 bases, with 9 bases between. The length of the CDR3 is 13 residues. Germline values: CDR1 KGHSH, CDR2 LQKENI. The CDR3 bases are TGTGCCAGCTCAGCGGACTGGAATGAAAAACTGTTTTTT. Its translation: CASSADWNEKLFF.

There are a few counts of this clonotype. The J gene is TRBJ2-7, the V gene TRBV9; D perhaps matches TRBD2 (6 bases). Looked up from germline, CDR1 is SGDLS and CDR2 is YYNGEE. The length of the CDR3 is 12 residues. V lost 7 bases, J lost 6 bases, and 14 bases lay in between. The CDR3 sequence is CASGHGGSEQYF. The CDR3 nucleotides read TGTGCCAGCGGCCATGGGGGGTCCGAGCAGTACTTC.

The gene calls are TRBV25-1 and TRBJ1-4; D gene unclear. CDR1 is MGHDK, CDR2 SYGVNS, per germline. V lost 4 bases and J 10 bases, leaving 10 bases between the germline ends. The CDR3 length is 12 residues. This chain's CDR3 is CASSGQSIKLFF. In nucleotides, the CDR3 is TGTGCCAGCAGTGGGCAAAGCATAAAACTGTTTTTT.

In its sample, this clonotype was seen a few times. V is TRBV20-1 and J is TRBJ2-7; D not certain. Germline-derived CDR1 and CDR2 are DFQATT and SNEGSKA (reference sequence). The V end was cut by 1 base, the J end by 5 bases, with 21 bases between. The CDR3 sequence is 16 residues long. The DNA for the CDR3 is TGCAGTGCTAGAGTTGGGTTAAGGCTGCAACCTCACGAGCAGTACTTC. It encodes CSARVGLRLQPHEQYF.

The rearrangement links TRBV12-5 to TRBJ2-7; TRBD1 agrees at 7 bases. The CDR3 contains 12 residues. Germline V gene data show CDR1 as LGHNT and CDR2 as FRNRAP. After removal of 5 bases from V and 6 bases from J, the junction contained 4 bases not matched to a gene. CDR3 coding DNA: TGTGCTAGTGGTCCCCACAGGGGCGAGCAGTACTTC. Protein sequence: CASGPHRGEQYF.